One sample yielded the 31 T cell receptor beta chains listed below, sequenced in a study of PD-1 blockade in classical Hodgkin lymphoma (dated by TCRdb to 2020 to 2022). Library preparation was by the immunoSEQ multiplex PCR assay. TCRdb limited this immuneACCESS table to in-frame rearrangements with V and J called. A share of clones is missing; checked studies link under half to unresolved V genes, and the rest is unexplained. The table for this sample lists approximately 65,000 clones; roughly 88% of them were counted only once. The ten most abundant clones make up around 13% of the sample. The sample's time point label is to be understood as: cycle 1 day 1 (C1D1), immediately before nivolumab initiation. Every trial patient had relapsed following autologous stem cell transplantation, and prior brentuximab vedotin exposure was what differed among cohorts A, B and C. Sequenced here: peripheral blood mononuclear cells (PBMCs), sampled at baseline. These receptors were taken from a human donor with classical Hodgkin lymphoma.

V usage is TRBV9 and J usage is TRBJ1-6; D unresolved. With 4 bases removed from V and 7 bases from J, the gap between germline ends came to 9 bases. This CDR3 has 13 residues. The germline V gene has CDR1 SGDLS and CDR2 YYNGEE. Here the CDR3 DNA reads TGTGCCAGCAGCCCTTCCCTCAATTCACCCCTCCACTTT. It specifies CASSPSLNSPLHF.

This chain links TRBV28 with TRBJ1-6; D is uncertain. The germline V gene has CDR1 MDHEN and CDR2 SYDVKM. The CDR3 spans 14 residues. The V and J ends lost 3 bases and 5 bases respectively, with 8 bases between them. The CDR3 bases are TGTGCCAGCAGTTTTGCAGAGAATAATTCACCCCTCCACTTT. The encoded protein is CASSFAENNSPLHF.

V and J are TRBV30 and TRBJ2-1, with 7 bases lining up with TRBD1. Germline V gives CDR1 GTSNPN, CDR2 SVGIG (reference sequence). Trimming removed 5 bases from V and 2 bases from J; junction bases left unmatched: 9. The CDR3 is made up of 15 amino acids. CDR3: CAWVGRDSPYNEQFF. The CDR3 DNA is TGTGCCTGGGTCGGCCGGGACAGCCCCTACAATGAGCAGTTCTTC.

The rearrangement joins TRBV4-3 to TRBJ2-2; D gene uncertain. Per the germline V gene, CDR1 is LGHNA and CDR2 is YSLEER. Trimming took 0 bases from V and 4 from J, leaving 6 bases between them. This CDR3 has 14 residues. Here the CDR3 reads CASSQDEATGELFF. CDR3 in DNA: TGCGCCAGCAGCCAAGATGAGGCCACCGGGGAGCTGTTTTTT.

CDR3 region: CASSEFGTGTYNEQFF. CDR3 nucleotide sequence: TGTGCCAGCAGTGAATTTGGGACAGGGACCTACAATGAGCAGTTCTTC. The chain joins TRBV6-1 to TRBJ2-1; 9 positions match TRBD1. Germline loops: CDR1 MNHNS, CDR2 SASEGT. J lost 2 bases, V lost 2 bases, and 4 bases had no gene match. The CDR3 is 16 residues long.

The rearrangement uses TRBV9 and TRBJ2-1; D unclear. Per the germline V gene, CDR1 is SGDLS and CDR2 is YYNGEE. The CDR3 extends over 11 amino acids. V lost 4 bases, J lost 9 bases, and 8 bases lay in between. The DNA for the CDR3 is TGTGCCAGCAGCCCCCCAGGTGAGCAGTTCTTC. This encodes CASSPPGEQFF.

The CDR3 bases are TGTGCCAGCAGCGTATTAGGGGGGCCGGGTGGCTACACCTTC. It is translated as CASSVLGGPGGYTF. The rearrangement joins TRBV9 to TRBJ1-2; weak D call: TRBD1 (6 bases). Trimming removed 1 base at V and 7 bases at J, with 14 bases between. Looked up from germline, CDR1 is SGDLS and CDR2 is YYNGEE. The CDR3 extends over 14 amino acids.

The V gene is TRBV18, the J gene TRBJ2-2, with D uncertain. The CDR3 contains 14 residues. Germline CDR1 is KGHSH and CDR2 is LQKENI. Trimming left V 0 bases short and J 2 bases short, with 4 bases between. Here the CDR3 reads CASSPPSNTGELFF. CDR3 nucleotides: TGTGCCAGCTCACCACCCTCCAACACCGGGGAGCTGTTTTTT.

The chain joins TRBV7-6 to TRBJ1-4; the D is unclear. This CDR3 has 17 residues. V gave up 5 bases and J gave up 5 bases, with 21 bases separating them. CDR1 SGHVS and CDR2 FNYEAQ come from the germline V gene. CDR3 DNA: TGTGCCAGCAGCCCCGACATCGGCCGCTCCGAGAATGAAAAACTGTTTTTT. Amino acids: CASSPDIGRSENEKLFF.

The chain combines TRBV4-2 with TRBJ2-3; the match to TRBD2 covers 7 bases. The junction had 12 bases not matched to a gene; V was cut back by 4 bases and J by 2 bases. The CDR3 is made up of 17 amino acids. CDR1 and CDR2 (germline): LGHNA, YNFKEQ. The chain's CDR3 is CASSLEAGQTFTDTQYF. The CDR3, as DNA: TGTGCCAGCAGCCTTGAAGCGGGGCAGACCTTCACAGATACGCAGTATTTT.

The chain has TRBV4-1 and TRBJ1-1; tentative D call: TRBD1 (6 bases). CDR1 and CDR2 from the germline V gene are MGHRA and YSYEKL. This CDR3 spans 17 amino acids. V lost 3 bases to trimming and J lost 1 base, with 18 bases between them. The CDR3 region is CASSHHPRGRENTEAFF. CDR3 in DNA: TGCGCCAGCAGCCACCACCCCCGGGGGCGTGAGAACACTGAAGCTTTCTTT.

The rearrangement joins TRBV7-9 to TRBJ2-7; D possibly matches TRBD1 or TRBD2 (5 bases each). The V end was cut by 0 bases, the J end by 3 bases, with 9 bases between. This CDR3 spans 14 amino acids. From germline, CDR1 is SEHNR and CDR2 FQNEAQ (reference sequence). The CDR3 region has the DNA TGTGCCAGCAGCTTAGCCGGGGCAAACTACGAGCAGTACTTC. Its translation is CASSLAGANYEQYF.

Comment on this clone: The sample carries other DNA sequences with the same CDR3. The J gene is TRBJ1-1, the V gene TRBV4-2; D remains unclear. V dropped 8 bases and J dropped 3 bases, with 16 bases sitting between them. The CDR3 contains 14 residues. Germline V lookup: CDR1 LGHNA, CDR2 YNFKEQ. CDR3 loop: CASAGIGRDTEAFF. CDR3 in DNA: TGTGCCAGCGCCGGAATTGGAAGGGACACTGAAGCTTTCTTT.

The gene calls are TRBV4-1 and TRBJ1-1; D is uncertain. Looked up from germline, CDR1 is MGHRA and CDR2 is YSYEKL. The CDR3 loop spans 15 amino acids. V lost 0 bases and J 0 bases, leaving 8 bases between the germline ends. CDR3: CASSQDRLLNTEAFF. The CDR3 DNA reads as TGCGCCAGCAGCCAAGATAGGCTCTTGAACACTGAAGCTTTCTTT.

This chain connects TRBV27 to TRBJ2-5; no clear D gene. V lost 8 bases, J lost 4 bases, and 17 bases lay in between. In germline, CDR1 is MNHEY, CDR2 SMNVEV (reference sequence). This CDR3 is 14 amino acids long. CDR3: CASSPEAERETQYF. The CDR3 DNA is TGTGCCAGCTCCCCCGAGGCGGAAAGAGAGACCCAGTACTTC.

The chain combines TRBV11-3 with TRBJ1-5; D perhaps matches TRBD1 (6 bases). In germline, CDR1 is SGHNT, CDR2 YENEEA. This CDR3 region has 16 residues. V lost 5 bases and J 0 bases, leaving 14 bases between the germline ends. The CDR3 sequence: CASSLGATNSNQPQHF. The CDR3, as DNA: TGTGCCAGCAGCCTGGGGGCGACGAATAGCAATCAGCCCCAGCATTTT.

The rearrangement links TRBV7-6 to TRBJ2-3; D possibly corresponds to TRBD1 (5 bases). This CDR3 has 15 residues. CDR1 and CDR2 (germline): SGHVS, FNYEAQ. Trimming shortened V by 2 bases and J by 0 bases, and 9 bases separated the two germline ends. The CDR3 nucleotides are TGTGCCAGCAGCTTATTAGGGGCCAGCACAGATACGCAGTATTTT. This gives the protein CASSLLGASTDTQYF.

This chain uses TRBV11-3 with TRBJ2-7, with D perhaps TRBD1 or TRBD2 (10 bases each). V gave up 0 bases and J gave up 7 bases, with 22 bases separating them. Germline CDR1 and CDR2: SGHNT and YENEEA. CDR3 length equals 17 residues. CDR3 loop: CASSLDGTGVLAGEQYF. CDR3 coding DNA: TGTGCCAGCAGCTTAGACGGGACAGGGGTACTAGCGGGGGAGCAGTACTTC.

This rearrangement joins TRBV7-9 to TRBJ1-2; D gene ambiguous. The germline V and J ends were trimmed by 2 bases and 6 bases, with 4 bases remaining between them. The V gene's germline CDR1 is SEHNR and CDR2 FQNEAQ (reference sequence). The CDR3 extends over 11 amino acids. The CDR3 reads CASSLLDGYTF. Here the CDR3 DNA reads TGTGCCAGCAGCTTATTGGATGGCTACACCTTC.

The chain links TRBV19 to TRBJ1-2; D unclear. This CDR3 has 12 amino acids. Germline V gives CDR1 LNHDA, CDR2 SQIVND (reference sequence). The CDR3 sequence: CASHSLAYGYTF. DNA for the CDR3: TGTGCTTCGCACAGTCTGGCCTATGGCTACACCTTC.

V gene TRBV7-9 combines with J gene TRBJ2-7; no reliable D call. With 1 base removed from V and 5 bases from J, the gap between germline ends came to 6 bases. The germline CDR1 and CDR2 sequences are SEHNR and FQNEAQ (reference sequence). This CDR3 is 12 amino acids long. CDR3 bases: TGTGCCAGCAGCTTAGTATCCAACGAGCAGTACTTC. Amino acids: CASSLVSNEQYF.

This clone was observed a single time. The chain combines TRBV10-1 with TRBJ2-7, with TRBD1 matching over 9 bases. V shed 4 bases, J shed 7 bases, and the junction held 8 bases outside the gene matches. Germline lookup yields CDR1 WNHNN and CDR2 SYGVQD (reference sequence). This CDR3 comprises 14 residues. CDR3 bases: TGCGCCAGCAGTGTGGACAGGGGCACCCGGGAGCAGTACTTC. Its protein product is CASSVDRGTREQYF.

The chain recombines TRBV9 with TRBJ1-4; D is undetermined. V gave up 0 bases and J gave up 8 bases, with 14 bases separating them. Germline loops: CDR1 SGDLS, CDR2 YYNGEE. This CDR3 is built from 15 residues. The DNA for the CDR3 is TGTGCCAGCAGCGTAGTCCCGGACCTTAAGGAAAAACTGTTTTTT. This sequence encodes CASSVVPDLKEKLFF.

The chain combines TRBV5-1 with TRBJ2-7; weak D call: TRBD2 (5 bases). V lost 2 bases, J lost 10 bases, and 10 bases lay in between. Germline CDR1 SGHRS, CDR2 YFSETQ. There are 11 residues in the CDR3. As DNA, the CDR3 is TGCGCCAGCAGCTTCGACGGGATCCAGTACTTC. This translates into CASSFDGIQYF.

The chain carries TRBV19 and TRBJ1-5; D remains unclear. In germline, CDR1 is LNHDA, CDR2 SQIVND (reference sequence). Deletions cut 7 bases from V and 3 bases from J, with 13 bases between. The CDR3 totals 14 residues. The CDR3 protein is CASTQRGFNQPQHF. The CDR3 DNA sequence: TGTGCCAGTACCCAAAGAGGGTTCAATCAGCCCCAGCATTTT.

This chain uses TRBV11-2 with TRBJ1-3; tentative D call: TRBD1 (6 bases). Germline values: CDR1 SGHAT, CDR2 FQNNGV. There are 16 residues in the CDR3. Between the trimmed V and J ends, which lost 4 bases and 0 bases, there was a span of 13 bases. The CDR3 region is CASSSYRVSSGNTIYF. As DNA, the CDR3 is TGTGCCAGCAGCTCCTACAGGGTCAGCTCTGGAAACACCATATATTTT.

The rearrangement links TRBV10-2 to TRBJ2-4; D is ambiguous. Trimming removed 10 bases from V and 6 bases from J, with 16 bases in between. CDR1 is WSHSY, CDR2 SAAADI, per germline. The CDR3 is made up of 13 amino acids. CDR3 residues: CAIGYDERNIQYF. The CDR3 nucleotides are TGCGCCATCGGGTATGACGAACGAAACATTCAGTACTTC.

As DNA, the CDR3 is TGTGCCAGCAGCGTAGTCCGGGGGCAATTTGAAGCTTTCTTT. This sequence encodes CASSVVRGQFEAFF. The V call is TRBV9, the J call TRBJ1-1; a weak D match, TRBD1 (6 bases). CDR1 and CDR2 from the germline V gene are SGDLS and YYNGEE. The CDR3 runs 14 residues. With 0 bases removed from V and 7 bases from J, the gap between germline ends came to 13 bases. The variable domain in full, completed from reference TRBV9 and TRBJ1-1, reads DSGVTQTPKHLITATGQRVTLRCSPRSGDLSVYWYQQSLDQGLQFLIQYYNGEERAKGNILERFSAQQFPDLHSELNLSSLELGDSALYFCASSVVRGQFEAFFGQGTRLTVV.

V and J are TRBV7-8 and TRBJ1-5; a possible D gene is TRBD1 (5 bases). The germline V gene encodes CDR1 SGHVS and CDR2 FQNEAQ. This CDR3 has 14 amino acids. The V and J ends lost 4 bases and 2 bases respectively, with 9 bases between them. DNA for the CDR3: TGTGCCAGCAGCTCCAGGGAGGGCAATCAGCCCCAGCATTTT. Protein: CASSSREGNQPQHF. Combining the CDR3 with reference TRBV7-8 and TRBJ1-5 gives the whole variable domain GAGVSQSPRYKVAKRGQDVALRCDPISGHVSLFWYQQALGQGPEFLTYFQNEAQLDKSGLPSDRFFAERPEGSVSTLKIQRTQQEDSAVYLCASSSREGNQPQHFGDGTRLSIL.

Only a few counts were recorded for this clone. In DNA, the CDR3 is TGTGCCAGCAGTCCCCTCGGGTCTGGGGCCAACGTCCTGACTTTC. Translated: CASSPLGSGANVLTF. The chain links TRBV6-6 to TRBJ2-6, with no clear D. The CDR3 is made up of 15 amino acids. V lost 5 bases to trimming and J lost 1 base, with 9 bases between them. The V gene's germline CDR1 is MNHNY and CDR2 SVGAGI (reference sequence).

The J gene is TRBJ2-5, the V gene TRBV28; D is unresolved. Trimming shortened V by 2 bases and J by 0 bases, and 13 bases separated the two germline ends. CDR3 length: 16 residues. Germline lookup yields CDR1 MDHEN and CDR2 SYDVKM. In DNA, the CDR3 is TGTGCCAGCAGTTTACCTTCTGGAGCGTACCAAGAGACCCAGTACTTC. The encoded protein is CASSLPSGAYQETQYF.